This entry describes one T cell receptor (beta chain). Its antigen is still unknown. These data belong to a study of metastatic and nonmetastatic thyroid tumors. Study details: Repertoire comparison spanned blood and tumor or nodule tissue of malignant and benign thyroid patients.

Per the study methods: CDR3 was compared across clinicopathological groups, and the resulting differences were used to build a distant-metastasis classifier for papillary thyroid cancer. TCRdb reassembled clones from the PCR reads with MiXCR. These V and J calls are TCRdb output, not the study's own analysis. This repertoire shows about 19,000 clones, about 25% found once; its top ten account for 3.3%. V lost 5 bases to trimming and J lost 13 bases; unmatched junction nucleotides: 10. Germline V gene data show CDR1 as SGHTA and CDR2 as FQGNSA. This CDR3 is 14 amino acids long. Broader study findings: It was reportedly found that TCR beta diversity was significantly higher in malignant thyroid tumors than in benign nodules, a difference seen in both blood and tumor samples.

All patients were treatment-naive before thyroid surgery. Input material: blood. This chain uses TRBV7-2 with TRBJ2-4; TRBD2 aligns across 11 bases. The clonotype was recovered from a male donor with papillary thyroid cancer or a benign thyroid nodule (not recorded which). Some clones in this sample may be carry-over from other donors' samples. The CDR3 nucleotides are TGTGCCAGCAGCAGCCCGGGACTAGCGGTTTCCCAGTACTTC. It codes for CASSSPGLAVSQYF.